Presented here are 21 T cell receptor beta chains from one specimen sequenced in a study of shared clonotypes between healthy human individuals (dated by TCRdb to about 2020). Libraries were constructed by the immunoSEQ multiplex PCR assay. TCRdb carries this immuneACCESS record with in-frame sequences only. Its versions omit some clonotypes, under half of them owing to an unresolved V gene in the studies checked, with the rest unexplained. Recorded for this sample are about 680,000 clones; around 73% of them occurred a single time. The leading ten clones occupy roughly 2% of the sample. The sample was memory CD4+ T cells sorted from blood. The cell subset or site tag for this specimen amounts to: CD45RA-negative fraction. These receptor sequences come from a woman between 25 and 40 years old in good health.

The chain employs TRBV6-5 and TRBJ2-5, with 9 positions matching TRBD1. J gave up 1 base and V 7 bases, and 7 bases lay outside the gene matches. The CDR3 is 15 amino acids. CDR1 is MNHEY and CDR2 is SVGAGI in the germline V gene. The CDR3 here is CASKGQGLIQETQYF. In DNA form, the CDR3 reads TGTGCCAGCAAGGGACAGGGACTTATCCAAGAGACCCAGTACTTC.

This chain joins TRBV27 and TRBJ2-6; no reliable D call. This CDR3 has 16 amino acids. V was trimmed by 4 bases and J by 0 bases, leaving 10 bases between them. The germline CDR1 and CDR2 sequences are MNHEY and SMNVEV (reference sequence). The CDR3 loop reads CASSYMSGSGANVLTF. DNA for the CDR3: TGTGCCAGCAGTTATATGAGTGGCTCTGGGGCCAACGTCCTGACTTTC.

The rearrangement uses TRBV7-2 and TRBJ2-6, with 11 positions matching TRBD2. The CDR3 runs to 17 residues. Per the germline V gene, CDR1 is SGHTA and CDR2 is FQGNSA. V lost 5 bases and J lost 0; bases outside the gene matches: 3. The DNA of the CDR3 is TGTGCCAGCAGCCCGACTAGCGGGGCCTCTGGGGCCAACGTCCTGACTTTC. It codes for CASSPTSGASGANVLTF.

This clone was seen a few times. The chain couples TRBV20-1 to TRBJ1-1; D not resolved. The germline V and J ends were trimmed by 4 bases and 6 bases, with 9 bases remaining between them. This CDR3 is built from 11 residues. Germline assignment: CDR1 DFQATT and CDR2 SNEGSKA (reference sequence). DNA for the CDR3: TGCAGTGCTATTGGGTTCGCTGAAGCTTTCTTT. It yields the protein CSAIGFAEAFF.

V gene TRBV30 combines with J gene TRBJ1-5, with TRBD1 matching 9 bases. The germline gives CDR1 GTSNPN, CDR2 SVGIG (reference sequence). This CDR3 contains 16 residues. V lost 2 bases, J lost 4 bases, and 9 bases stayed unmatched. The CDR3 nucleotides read TGTGCCTGGAGTACTTCCGGGACAGGGACTAATCAGCCCCAGCATTTT. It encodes CAWSTSGTGTNQPQHF.

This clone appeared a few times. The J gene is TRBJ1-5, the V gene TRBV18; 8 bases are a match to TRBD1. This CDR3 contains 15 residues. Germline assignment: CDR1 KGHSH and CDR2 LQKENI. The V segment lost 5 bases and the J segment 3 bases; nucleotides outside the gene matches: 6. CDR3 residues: CASSIDRGTNQPQHF. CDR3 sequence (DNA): TGTGCCAGCTCAATTGACAGGGGAACCAATCAGCCCCAGCATTTT.

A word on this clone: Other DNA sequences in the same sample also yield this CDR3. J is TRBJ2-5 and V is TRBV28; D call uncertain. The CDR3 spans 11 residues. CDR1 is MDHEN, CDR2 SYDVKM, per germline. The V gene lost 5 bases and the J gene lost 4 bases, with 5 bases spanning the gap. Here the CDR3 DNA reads TGTGCCAGCAGTCCTCTAGAGACCCAGTACTTC. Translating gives CASSPLETQYF.

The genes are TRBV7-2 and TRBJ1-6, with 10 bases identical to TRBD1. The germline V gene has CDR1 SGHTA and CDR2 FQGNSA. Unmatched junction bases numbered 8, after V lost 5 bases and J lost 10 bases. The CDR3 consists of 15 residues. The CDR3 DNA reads TGTGCCAGCAGCCCAAGGGACAGGGGTCGGTCACCCCTCCACTTT. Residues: CASSPRDRGRSPLHF.

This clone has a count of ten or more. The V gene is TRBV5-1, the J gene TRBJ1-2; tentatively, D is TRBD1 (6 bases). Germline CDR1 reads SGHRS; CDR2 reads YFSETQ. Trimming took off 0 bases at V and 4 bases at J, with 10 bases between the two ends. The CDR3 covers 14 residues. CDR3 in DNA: TGCGCCAGCAGCTTGGGTTCAGGGGCCTATGGCTACACCTTC. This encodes CASSLGSGAYGYTF.

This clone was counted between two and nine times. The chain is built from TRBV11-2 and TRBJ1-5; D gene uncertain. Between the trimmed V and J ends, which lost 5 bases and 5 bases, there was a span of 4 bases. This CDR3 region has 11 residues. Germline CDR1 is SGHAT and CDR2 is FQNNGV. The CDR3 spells CASSPDQPQHF. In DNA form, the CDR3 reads TGTGCCAGCAGCCCGGATCAGCCCCAGCATTTT.

This CDR3 reads CSAAGSFTDTQYF. CDR3 DNA: TGCAGCGCAGCCGGATCCTTCACAGATACGCAGTATTTT. The chain recombines TRBV29-1 with TRBJ2-3; D uncertain. The germline V and J ends were trimmed by 7 bases and 2 bases, with 13 bases remaining between them. The CDR3 loop spans 13 amino acids. Germline CDR1 and CDR2: SQVTM and ANQGSEA.

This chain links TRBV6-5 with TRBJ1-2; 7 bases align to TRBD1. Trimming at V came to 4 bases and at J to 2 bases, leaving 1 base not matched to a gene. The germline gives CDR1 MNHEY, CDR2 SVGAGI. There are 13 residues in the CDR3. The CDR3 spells CASSLTGNYGYTF. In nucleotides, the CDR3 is TGTGCCAGCAGTTTGACAGGGAACTATGGCTACACCTTC.

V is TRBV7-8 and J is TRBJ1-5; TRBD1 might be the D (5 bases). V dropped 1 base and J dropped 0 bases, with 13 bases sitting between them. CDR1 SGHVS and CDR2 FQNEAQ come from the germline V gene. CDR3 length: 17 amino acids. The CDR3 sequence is CASSLVRTPYSNQPQHF. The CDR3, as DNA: TGTGCCAGCAGCTTAGTTAGGACACCTTATAGCAATCAGCCCCAGCATTTT.

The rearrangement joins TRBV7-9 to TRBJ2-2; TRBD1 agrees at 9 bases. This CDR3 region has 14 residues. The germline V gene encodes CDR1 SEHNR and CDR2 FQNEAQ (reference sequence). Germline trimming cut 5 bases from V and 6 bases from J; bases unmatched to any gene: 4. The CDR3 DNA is TGTGCCAGCAGCAAGGACAGGGGTTCCGGGGAGCTGTTTTTT. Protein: CASSKDRGSGELFF.

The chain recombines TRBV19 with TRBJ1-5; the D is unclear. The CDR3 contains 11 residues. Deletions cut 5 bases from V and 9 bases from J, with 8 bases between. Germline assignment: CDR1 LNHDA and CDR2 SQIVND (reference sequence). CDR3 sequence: CASSQWGPQHF. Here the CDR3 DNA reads TGTGCCAGTAGTCAGTGGGGGCCCCAGCATTTT.

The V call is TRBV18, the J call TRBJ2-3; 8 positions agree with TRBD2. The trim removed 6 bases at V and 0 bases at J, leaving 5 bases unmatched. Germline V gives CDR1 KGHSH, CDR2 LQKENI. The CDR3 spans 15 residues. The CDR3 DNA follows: TGTGCCAGCTCCGCGGGAGGCAGGAGCACAGATACGCAGTATTTT. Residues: CASSAGGRSTDTQYF.

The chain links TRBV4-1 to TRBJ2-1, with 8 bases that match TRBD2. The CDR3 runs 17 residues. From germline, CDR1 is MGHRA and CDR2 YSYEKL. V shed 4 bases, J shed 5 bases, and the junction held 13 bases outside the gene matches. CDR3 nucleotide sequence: TGCGCCAGCAGCCCTTCCCCGGCGGGAGGCAGTAACAATGAGCAGTTCTTC. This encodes CASSPSPAGGSNNEQFF.

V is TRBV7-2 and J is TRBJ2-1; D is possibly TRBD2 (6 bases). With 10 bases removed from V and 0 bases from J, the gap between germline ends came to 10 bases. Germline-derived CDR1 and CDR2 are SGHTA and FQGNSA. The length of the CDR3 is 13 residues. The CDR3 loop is CATCGASYNEQFF. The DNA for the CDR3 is TGTGCCACTTGCGGGGCCTCCTACAATGAGCAGTTCTTC. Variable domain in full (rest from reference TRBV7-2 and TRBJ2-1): GAGVSQSPSNKVTEKGKDVELRCDPISGHTALYWYRQSLGQGLEFLIYFQGNSAPDKSGLPSDRFSAERTGGSVSTLTIQRTQQEDSAVYLCATCGASYNEQFFGPGTRLTVL.

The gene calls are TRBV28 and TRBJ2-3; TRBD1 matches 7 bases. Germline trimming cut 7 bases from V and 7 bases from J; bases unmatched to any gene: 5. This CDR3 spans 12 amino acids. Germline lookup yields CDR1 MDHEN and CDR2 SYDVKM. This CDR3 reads CASNRDSYTQYF. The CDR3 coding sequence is TGTGCCAGCAACCGGGACAGTTATACGCAGTATTTT.

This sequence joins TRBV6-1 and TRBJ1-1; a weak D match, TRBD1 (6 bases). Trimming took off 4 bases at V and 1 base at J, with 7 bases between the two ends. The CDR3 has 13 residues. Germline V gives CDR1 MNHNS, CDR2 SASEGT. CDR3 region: CASSVTGNTEAFF. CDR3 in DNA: TGTGCCAGCAGTGTGACAGGGAACACTGAAGCTTTCTTT.

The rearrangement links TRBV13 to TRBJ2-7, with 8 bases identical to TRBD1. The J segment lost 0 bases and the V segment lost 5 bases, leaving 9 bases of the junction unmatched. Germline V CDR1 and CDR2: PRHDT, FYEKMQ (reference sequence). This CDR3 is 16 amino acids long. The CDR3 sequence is CASSLRGQVASYEQYF. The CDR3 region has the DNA TGTGCCAGCAGCCTAAGGGGACAGGTTGCCTCCTACGAGCAGTACTTC.